A single sample gave rise to the 16 T cell receptor beta chains below, sequenced in a study of T cell responses to AZD1222 COVID-19 vaccine. Some clones are missing from TCRdb's copy, which holds only in-frame ones; the method was immunoSEQ multiplex PCR. The data show roughly 120,000 clones, with approximately 88% seen just once and more than 3% held by the top ten. Sequenced material: peripheral blood, taken on day 0 of AZD1222 vaccination. These receptors all stem from an adult in good health.

V and J are TRBV2 and TRBJ2-5; D remains ambiguous. Trimming took off 7 bases at V and 0 bases at J, with 3 bases between the two ends. The CDR3 sequence is 11 residues long. Per germline, CDR1 SNHLY and CDR2 FYNNEI. CDR3 amino acids: CASKYQETQYF. DNA for the CDR3: TGTGCCAGCAAATACCAAGAGACCCAGTACTTC. The full variable domain, its missing parts supplied by reference TRBV2 and TRBJ2-5, is EPEVTQTPSHQVTQMGQEVILRCVPISNHLYFYWYRQILGQKVEFLVSFYNNEISEKSEIFDDQFSVERPDGSNFTLKIRSTKLEDSAMYFCASKYQETQYFGPGTRLLVL.

This rearrangement joins TRBV11-3 to TRBJ2-2; possible D gene TRBD1, 5 bases. This CDR3 comprises 14 residues. V gave up 5 bases and J gave up 6 bases, with 13 bases separating them. The germline gives CDR1 SGHNT, CDR2 YENEEA. CDR3 in amino acids: CASSTRTRPGELFF. As DNA, the CDR3 is TGTGCCAGCAGCACCCGGACACGACCCGGGGAGCTGTTTTTT.

This chain uses TRBV21-1 with TRBJ2-2; the D segment call TRBD2 is taken from the table without a DNA check. TRBV21-1 is noted as a pseudogene. The CDR3 has 20 residues. The chain's CDR3 is CASSKALWRLAGGPAGELFF. CDR3 nucleotides: TGTGCCAGCAGCAAAGCGCTTTGGAGACTAGCGGGGGGGCCTGCCGGGGAGCTGTTTTTT.

For the CDR3, the DNA is TGTGCCAGCAGCTACTCGAGCACCTTCGGATATAGCAATCAGCCCCAGCATTTT. Translating it yields CASSYSSTFGYSNQPQHF. V usage is TRBV7-9 and J usage is TRBJ1-5; D ambiguous. Per germline, CDR1 SEHNR and CDR2 FQNEAQ (reference sequence). The CDR3 runs to 18 residues. V was shortened by 4 bases and J by 0 bases, with 19 bases between the two germline ends.

The CDR3 DNA sequence: TGTGCCAGCTCACCATCCGGGACAGGGGGCAATCAGCCCCAGCATTTT. Amino acid sequence: CASSPSGTGGNQPQHF. V is TRBV18 and J is TRBJ1-5; 10 nucleotides match TRBD1. The germline V gene encodes CDR1 KGHSH and CDR2 LQKENI. Trimming took 2 bases from V and 2 from J; bases not matched to a gene: 3. The length of the CDR3 is 16 residues.

The V call is TRBV20-1, the J call TRBJ2-1, with a tentative D call TRBD2 (6 bases). CDR1 and CDR2 from the germline V gene are DFQATT and SNEGSKA (reference sequence). The V gene lost 3 bases and the J gene lost 15 bases, with 15 bases spanning the gap. The CDR3 covers 11 residues. In DNA form, the CDR3 reads TGCAGTGCTAGTCGGGACTCCCAGGGGTTCTTC. It encodes CSASRDSQGFF.

The chain links TRBV19 to TRBJ1-5; possibly TRBD1 for D (5 bases). Per the germline V gene, CDR1 is LNHDA and CDR2 is SQIVND (reference sequence). V was pared by 7 bases and J by 2 bases, with 9 bases between. The CDR3 is 13 amino acids. The CDR3 protein is CASNPGRNQPQHF. In nucleotides, the CDR3 is TGTGCCAGTAACCCAGGGCGCAATCAGCCCCAGCATTTT.

This sequence joins TRBV6-4 and TRBJ2-3, with 7 bases that match TRBD2. The CDR3 runs 17 residues. The ends lost 5 bases at V and 1 base at J; junction bases unmatched: 12. Germline loops: CDR1 MRHNA, CDR2 SNTAGT. This chain's CDR3 is CASSPSGAGQGTDTQYF. CDR3 in DNA: TGTGCCAGCAGTCCGAGCGGGGCGGGTCAAGGCACAGATACGCAGTATTTT.

The J gene is TRBJ1-5, the V gene TRBV29-1; D is unclear. CDR3 length: 12 residues. V lost 5 bases and J 6 bases, leaving 11 bases between the germline ends. Germline V lookup: CDR1 SQVTM, CDR2 ANQGSEA. CDR3 in amino acids: CSVYEDGQPQHF. CDR3 nucleotide sequence: TGCAGCGTTTATGAGGATGGTCAGCCCCAGCATTTT.

This chain uses TRBV7-3 with TRBJ2-1, with D uncertain. The germline CDR1 and CDR2 sequences are SGHTA and FQGTGA. V lost 2 bases to trimming and J lost 8 bases, with 13 bases between them. The CDR3 extends over 14 amino acids. Here the CDR3 reads CASSLVGTSDEQFF. The CDR3 coding sequence is TGTGCCAGCAGCTTAGTGGGTACAAGCGATGAGCAGTTCTTC.

The V call is TRBV6-1, the J call TRBJ1-5; possible D gene TRBD1, 5 bases. The CDR3 is 17 residues long. Germline assignment: CDR1 MNHNS and CDR2 SASEGT. V was cut by 4 bases and J by 5 bases, with 21 bases left in between. CDR3 in DNA: TGTGCCAGCAGTGGCCCCGGAGTCAGGGCGGGGGATCAGCCCCAGCATTTT. It codes for CASSGPGVRAGDQPQHF.

The J gene is TRBJ1-6, the V gene TRBV7-2, with unresolved D. CDR3 length: 13 residues. The germline V gene encodes CDR1 SGHTA and CDR2 FQGNSA. Trimming pared 0 bases from V and 7 bases from J, leaving 4 bases between. CDR3 nucleotides: TGTGCCAGCAGCTTAGCGAAGAATTCACCCCTCCACTTT. This encodes CASSLAKNSPLHF.

This chain joins TRBV2 and TRBJ1-5, with 8 bases lining up with TRBD1. The trim removed 7 bases at V and 9 bases at J, leaving 11 bases unmatched. CDR3 size: 14 residues. Germline-derived CDR1 and CDR2 are SNHLY and FYNNEI. The CDR3, as DNA: TGTGCCAGCACCCACGGACAGGGTACACGGCCCCAGCATTTT. Translation: CASTHGQGTRPQHF.

This chain uses TRBV5-8 with TRBJ1-6; D perhaps matches TRBD1 (6 bases). Germline V lookup: CDR1 SGHTS, CDR2 YDEGEE. CDR3 length equals 16 residues. V gave up 4 bases and J gave up 3 bases, with 14 bases separating them. This CDR3 is CASSHRDILYNSPLHF. CDR3 coding DNA: TGTGCCAGCAGCCACCGGGACATTCTCTATAATTCACCCCTCCACTTT.

The genes are TRBV4-1 and TRBJ1-5; no clear D gene. This CDR3 spans 15 amino acids. Looked up from germline, CDR1 is MGHRA and CDR2 is YSYEKL. Trimming pared 1 base from V and 1 base from J, leaving 8 bases between. The CDR3 sequence: CASSQGEGSNQPQHF. The DNA of the CDR3 is TGCGCCAGCAGCCAAGGGGAAGGGAGCAATCAGCCCCAGCATTTT.

The V gene is TRBV7-2, the J gene TRBJ2-7; no definite D call. CDR1 and CDR2 from the germline V gene are SGHTA and FQGNSA. V was shortened by 1 base and J by 9 bases, with 10 bases between the two germline ends. This CDR3 comprises 12 residues. The CDR3 DNA sequence: TGTGCCAGCAGCTTAGAATCACCCCGGCAGTACTTC. Protein product: CASSLESPRQYF.